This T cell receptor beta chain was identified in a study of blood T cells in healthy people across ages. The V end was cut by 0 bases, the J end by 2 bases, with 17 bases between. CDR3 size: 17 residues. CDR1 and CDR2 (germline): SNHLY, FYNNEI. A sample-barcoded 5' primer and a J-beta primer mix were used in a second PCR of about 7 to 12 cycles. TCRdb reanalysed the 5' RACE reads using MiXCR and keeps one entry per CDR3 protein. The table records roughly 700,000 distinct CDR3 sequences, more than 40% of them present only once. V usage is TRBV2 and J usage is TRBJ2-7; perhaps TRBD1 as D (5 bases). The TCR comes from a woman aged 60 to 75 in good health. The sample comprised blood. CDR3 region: CASSEAVGQTTTYEQYF. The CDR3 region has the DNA TGTGCCAGCAGTGAAGCGGTCGGACAAACGACGACCTACGAGCAGTACTTC.